The rows below give T cell receptor beta chains drawn from one sample of a study of cytomegalovirus exposure and HLA in healthy donors. The method was immunoSEQ multiplex PCR; TCRdb's version includes in-frame clones alone and lacks a portion of them. The repertoire includes approximately 110,000 clones, 78% of them detected once, and around 1.3% sits in the top ten. Sequencing was performed on PBMCs. These receptors all stem from a young man in good health and CMV-seronegative. Both conserved end residues are part of each CDR3.

TRBV5-6 | CASSLAPSGGSGNEQFF
TRBV9 | CASSPTGVNTEAFF
TRBV9 | CASSAEMGANTEAFF
TRBV6-5 | CASSPRQGGAYEQYF
TRBV4-1 | CASRLTGRYTEAFF
TRBV10-1 | CASKTDRYTDTQYF
TRBV11-3 | CASSFRDRVFVHQPQHF
TRBV6-1 | CASSEQHSGNFYSPLHF
TRBV6-5 | CASRPQGVGNQPQHF
TRBV4-3 | CASSQRQGLAGDNEQFF
TRBV7-8 | CASGPRRERVTDTQYF
TRBV5-6 | CASSLGEEEQFF
TRBV5-1 | CAAAWTSGAAVNGELFF
TRBV2 | CASRGQTGDPYNEQFF
TRBV4-1 | CASSQSDRGGNQPQHF
TRBV25-1 | CASSGPPIQETQYF
TRBV4-1 | CASSQDVGTGHNTEAFF
TRBV7-2 | CASSKRDRGTGELFF
TRBV30 | CAWMTGTASSGNTIYF
TRBV2 | CASGRRDREGQPQHF
TRBV10-1 | CASSVGGGHNEQFF
TRBV29-1 | CSVERGDRETDTQYF
TRBV7-2 | CASSALLARDLAKNIQYF
TRBV4-3 | CASSQDLAGGSGEQYF
TRBV19 | CASRPLYRGQETQYF
TRBV5-6 | CASTGDREDSTNEKLFF
TRBV5-6 | CASSLLASGTLLQFF
TRBV5-1 | CATTGGASSYNEQFF
TRBV11-3 | CASSLYRNTGELFF
TRBV29-1 | CSVAPLGGAPPHEQFF
TRBV28 | CASDSLNEKLFF
TRBV18 | CASSPPGVLSNQPQHF
TRBV19 | CASSIASGQGEQFF
TRBV2 | CASSEGGTVYEQYF
TRBV4-1 | CASSQSVPQVVYGYTF
TRBV10-1 | CASRRGQGDTDTQYF
TRBV7-2 | CASSLWAGGINEQFF
TRBV5-6 | CASMQPGQIYGYTF
TRBV19 | CASSPLPGSGVTDTQYF
TRBV19 | CASSDTGRYEQYF
TRBV5-6 | CASSSQVANQPQHF
TRBV7-8 | CASSLAMGSGIPGELFF
TRBV7-8 | CASSLPGQRVNIQYF
TRBV7-2 | CASSLERLLGGYTF
TRBV5-4 | CASSRKGQCGYTF